The text below deals with one TCR beta chain. The antigen remains undetermined. This entry is derived from a study of cytomegalovirus exposure and HLA in healthy donors. Points from the study as a whole: Across donors, sequencing depth was assumed by presence/absence analyses to be roughly uniform. A few chains tied to CMV proved CMV antigen-specific in vitro. When the data were analyzed later, several of the most significant clusters appeared to be linked to common viral pathogens.

CDR1 is MNHEY and CDR2 is SVGAGI in the germline V gene. Trimming stripped 0 bases from V and 4 bases from J, with 9 bases between. The CDR3 has 14 residues. The PCR had 60 Vbeta and 13 Jbeta primers. Libraries were prepared by immunoSEQ multiplex PCR; TCRdb keeps only in-frame clonotypes and omits some of them. The data hold 90,000 to 110,000 clones, with roughly three quarters observed a single time. This TCR derives from a man aged 30 to 39 in good health and CMV-seronegative. What was sequenced was PBMCs. V is TRBV6-5 and J is TRBJ1-2; no clear D. This CDR3 reads CASSYSEAVYGYTF. The CDR3 DNA reads as TGTGCCAGCAGTTACTCTGAGGCAGTCTATGGCTACACCTTC.